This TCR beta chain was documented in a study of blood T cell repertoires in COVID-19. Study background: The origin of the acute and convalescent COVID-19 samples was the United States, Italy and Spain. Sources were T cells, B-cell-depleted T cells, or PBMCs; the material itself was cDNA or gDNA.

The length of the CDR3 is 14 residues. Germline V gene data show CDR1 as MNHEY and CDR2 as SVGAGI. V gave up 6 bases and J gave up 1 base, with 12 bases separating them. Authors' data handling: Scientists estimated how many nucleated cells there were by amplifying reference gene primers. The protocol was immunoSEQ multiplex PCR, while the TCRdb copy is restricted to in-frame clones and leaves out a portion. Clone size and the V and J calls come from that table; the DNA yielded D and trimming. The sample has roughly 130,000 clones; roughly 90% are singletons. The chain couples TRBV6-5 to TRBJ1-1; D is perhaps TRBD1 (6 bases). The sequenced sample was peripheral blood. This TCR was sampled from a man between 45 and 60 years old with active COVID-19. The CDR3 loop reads CASSRTVRNTEAFF. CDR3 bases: TGTGCCAGCAGCCGGACAGTTAGGAACACTGAAGCTTTCTTT.